The 13 T cell receptor beta chains reported below all come from one sample, sequenced in a study of cytomegalovirus exposure and HLA in healthy donors. Profiled with immunoSEQ multiplex PCR; TCRdb holds only in-frame clones, not every one. Counted here are about 120,000 clones, approximately 86% occurring once; the ten biggest clones make up about 4.1%. Material: PBMCs. All receptors come from a man younger than 35 in good health and CMV-seropositive.

This clone was counted once. The rearrangement uses TRBV7-9 and TRBJ1-6; tentative D call: TRBD1 (5 bases). The CDR3 has 14 residues. Germline V lookup: CDR1 SEHNR, CDR2 FQNEAQ (reference sequence). Trimming stripped 1 base from V and 7 bases from J, with 8 bases between. DNA for the CDR3: TGTGCCAGCAGCTTAGGACAGTTAAATTCACCCCTCCACTTT. This sequence encodes CASSLGQLNSPLHF.

The J gene is TRBJ2-3, the V gene TRBV30, with D unclear. Trimming took off 1 base at V and 4 bases at J, with 6 bases between the two ends. Per the germline V gene, CDR1 is GTSNPN and CDR2 is SVGIG (reference sequence). This CDR3 has 12 amino acids. The CDR3 coding sequence is TGTGCCTGGAGTGGCGCGGCAGATACGCAGTATTTT. It encodes CAWSGAADTQYF.

This clone was found once. The J gene is TRBJ2-3, the V gene TRBV4-3, with 7 bases lining up with TRBD2. In germline, CDR1 is LGHNA, CDR2 YSLEER. The CDR3 has 17 amino acids. V was clipped by 3 bases and J by 2 bases; unmatched bases: 11. The CDR3 nucleotides read TGCGCCAGCAGCCACACTCAGGCTAGCGGCCCCACAGATACGCAGTATTTT. This gives the protein CASSHTQASGPTDTQYF.

The CDR3 DNA reads as TGTGCCAGCAGAAACAGGGGAGTATTGGGGGAGCAGTACTTC. It codes for CASRNRGVLGEQYF. The J gene is TRBJ2-7, the V gene TRBV7-2; 7 bases align to TRBD1. This CDR3 contains 14 residues. The germline V gene encodes CDR1 SGHTA and CDR2 FQGNSA. With V trimmed by 6 bases and J by 7 bases, 12 bases remained unmatched.

The chain employs TRBV2 and TRBJ1-1; D unresolved. The CDR3 extends over 16 amino acids. With 7 bases removed from V and 4 bases from J, the gap between germline ends came to 22 bases. From germline, CDR1 is SNHLY and CDR2 FYNNEI. The CDR3 loop reads CASTQNGRGVSTEAFF. In DNA, the CDR3 is TGTGCCAGCACCCAAAACGGACGCGGGGTGAGCACTGAAGCTTTCTTT.

This CDR3 reads CASSVWRTNEKLFF. The DNA for the CDR3 is TGTGCCAGCAGTGTTTGGCGGACTAATGAAAAACTGTTTTTT. The chain couples TRBV2 to TRBJ1-4; no definite D call. Germline CDR1 is SNHLY and CDR2 is FYNNEI. The V and J ends lost 4 bases and 2 bases respectively, with 8 bases between them. This CDR3 is built from 14 residues. Filled out from reference TRBV2 and TRBJ1-4, the complete variable domain reads EPEVTQTPSHQVTQMGQEVILRCVPISNHLYFYWYRQILGQKVEFLVSFYNNEISEKSEIFDDQFSVERPDGSNFTLKIRSTKLEDSAMYFCASSVWRTNEKLFFGSGTQLSVL.

The V and J genes are TRBV5-1 and TRBJ1-2, with 7 bases fitting TRBD1. Germline V gene data show CDR1 as SGHRS and CDR2 as YFSETQ. V gave up 6 bases and J gave up 2 bases; unmatched junction bases: 4. The CDR3 is 13 amino acids. CDR3 sequence (DNA): TGCGCCAGCACGACAGGGACCAACTATGGCTACACCTTC. As protein: CASTTGTNYGYTF.

J is TRBJ1-2 and V is TRBV7-2; 7 nucleotides match TRBD1. The CDR3 length is 15 residues. V lost 5 bases to trimming and J lost 6 bases; unmatched junction nucleotides: 12. Germline loops: CDR1 SGHTA, CDR2 FQGNSA. CDR3 bases: TGTGCCAGCAGCATTCGACAGGGACAATCGAATGGCTACACCTTC. It yields the protein CASSIRQGQSNGYTF.

The V call is TRBV5-6, the J call TRBJ2-3, with 8 bases lining up with TRBD1. CDR1 is SGHDT, CDR2 YYEEEE, per germline. The CDR3 has 17 residues. Trimming cost V 0 bases and J 3 bases; bases outside gene matches: 9. DNA for the CDR3: TGTGCCAGCAGCTTGGACGGACAGGGTCTACCGACAGATACGCAGTATTTT. Protein sequence: CASSLDGQGLPTDTQYF.

CDR3 nucleotide sequence: TGCGCCAGCAGCCAAGGCTCTTCGAGCGGGGGGGCGGATGAGCAGTTCTTC. Encoded protein: CASSQGSSSGGADEQFF. The V gene is TRBV4-3, the J gene TRBJ2-1, with 10 nucleotides matching TRBD2. The V and J ends lost 1 base and 8 bases, in that order; junction bases with no gene match: 11. Germline V gives CDR1 LGHNA, CDR2 YSLEER. The CDR3 covers 17 residues.

The chain uses TRBV7-2 and TRBJ2-3; possible D gene TRBD1, 5 bases. Germline lookup yields CDR1 SGHTA and CDR2 FQGNSA. This CDR3 is built from 12 residues. The V end lost 5 bases, the J end lost 5 bases, and 8 bases lay between the germline ends. CDR3 nucleotide sequence: TGTGCCAGCAGCCCTACAGGAGATACGCAGTATTTT. Translated, it gives CASSPTGDTQYF.

V usage is TRBV19 and J usage is TRBJ1-1; no clear D. The CDR3 has 12 residues. V lost 3 bases to trimming and J lost 5 bases, with 7 bases between them. The germline V gene has CDR1 LNHDA and CDR2 SQIVND (reference sequence). CDR3 coding DNA: TGTGCCAGTAGTATCCACAGTACTGAAGCTTTCTTT. It codes for CASSIHSTEAFF.

This clone was detected only once. V gene TRBV5-1 combines with J gene TRBJ2-2, with a weak D call TRBD1 (5 bases). Per the germline V gene, CDR1 is SGHRS and CDR2 is YFSETQ. The CDR3 consists of 13 residues. Trimming took off 0 bases at V and 5 bases at J, with 5 bases between the two ends. The CDR3 bases are TGCGCCAGCAGCTTGGGGACAACCGGGGAGCTGTTTTTT. Translated, it gives CASSLGTTGELFF.